The sequence of this T cell receptor (beta chain) was determined in a study of blood T cell repertoires in COVID-19 (dated by TCRdb to 2018 to 2020). General notes on the study: Collaborator samples came from the United States, Italy and Spain and covered acute and convalescent phases of COVID-19. The dataset comprised deeply sampled blood TCRbeta repertoires from subjects exposed to, actively infected with, or recovered from COVID-19. Where available, HLA class I and class II types were obtained from metadata supplied by the sample provider rather than from assay-based typing. The prospective study material was composed of cDNA or gDNA derived from T cells, B-cell-depleted T cells, or PBMCs. The sample metadata nearly always contained a de-identified subject ID, COVID-19 status, age in years and sex. The repertoires were released in a freely available public database intended as a resource for research on the immune response to SARS-CoV-2. The samples were drawn from the first 160 participants of the ongoing ImmuneRACE study and from 1,254 subjects provided by 6 global collaborators. Study-wide conclusions, independent of this receptor: The amount of clinical and demographic metadata varied by source and participant and was provided uncurated.

Collaborating institutions collected whole blood in K2EDTA tubes following their own protocols. Collaborator samples were shipped for TCRbeta analysis as frozen whole blood, isolated PBMCs, or DNA extracted from either sample type. TCRbeta CDR3 regions were amplified from genomic DNA using the immunoSEQ Assay, a bias-controlled multiplex PCR. The authors' pipeline ran thus. The number of nucleated cells in each sample was estimated by amplification of reference gene primers within the assay. To quantify the absolute abundance of each unique TCRbeta CDR3 rearrangement, sequence reads were collapsed and filtered. For each sample, productive Simpson clonality was calculated as the square root of Simpson's diversity index across productive rearrangements. In its TCRdb copy, this immuneACCESS table keeps in-frame sequences only and misses some clones. Where compared with another copy, unresolved V genes explain less than half of these, and the others have no known cause. Clone size and V and J calls were adopted from that table, with D and trimming inferred from the DNA. The sample yields just under 85,000 clones; more than 85% were counted once. The top ten clones comprise about 8% of the sample.

The CDR3 covers 16 residues, taking in both the cysteine and the phenylalanine. Here the CDR3 DNA is all that survives: 48 bases in frame from base 1. Taken from the germline V gene, the CDR1 and CDR2 loops are KGHDR and SFDVKD. The germline ends are 11 bases apart after V is trimmed by 2 bases and J by 4 bases. Concerning this clone: Its antigen is currently not known. Base-call qualities are not available, and no considerably larger clone is one nucleotide away.

This TCR was sampled from a man at least 80 years old with active or convalescent COVID-19. The V and J segments used are TRBV24-1 and TRBJ2-6; tentative D gene TRBD2, with 5 bases matching. Input material: peripheral blood. The CDR3 protein is CATSDSKRGGANVLTF. The nucleotide sequence is TGTGCCACCAGTGATTCTAAGAGAGGGGGGGCCAACGTCCTGACTTTC.